Detailed here is one T cell receptor beta chain. These data originate in a study of early stage breast cancer tumors. Study-level background: Seven or eight ER+/PR+/HER2- tumors were invasive ductal; a few were invasive lobular.

This CDR3 region has 11 residues. V trimming: 6 bases; J trimming: 11 bases; junction bases outside the gene matches: 6. Germline V gene lookup returns CDR1 KGHSH and CDR2 LQKENI. Libraries were prepared by immunoSEQ multiplex PCR; TCRdb keeps only in-frame clonotypes and omits some of them. The data hold under 12,000 clones, with about 78% observed a single time. This rearrangement joins TRBV18 to TRBJ1-2; 7 nucleotides agree with TRBD1. Sequences were obtained from breast tumor tissue. The receptor's source is a person aged 40 to 49 with breast cancer. The CDR3 loop is CASSRQGQYTF. The DNA of the CDR3 is TGTGCCAGCTCCCGACAGGGACAGTACACCTTC.